This T cell receptor (gamma chain) is drawn from a study of γδ T cells in repeated Plasmodium falciparum infection. In the study overall: Over 644 days, donors received four mosquito-bite P. falciparum NF54 infections. Malian samples came from no-transmission periods or across acute febrile malaria episodes.

This clone was observed a handful of times. With a far larger clone one base away, a read error is the likely cause. Germline trimming cut 0 bases from V and 16 bases from J; bases unmatched to any gene: 9. The CDR3 is 11 amino acids. CDR1 and CDR2 from the germline V gene are EGSNGY and YDSYNSKV. TCRdb fed the multiplex PCR reads into CATT to redo clone calling. The sample carries approximately 26,000 gamma-chain clones, about 3% recorded once. Bulk repertoires came from Vgamma9/Vdelta2+ or Vdelta2-negative gammadelta T cells flow-sorted from PBMC. The sequence was collected from a pool of human donors (malaria-infected and uninfected, not separated). V usage is TRGV2 and J usage is TRGJ1 or TRGJ2. Input material: gamma-delta T cells from blood. DNA of the CDR3: TGTGCCACCTGGGACGGGCGGTCGAAGCTCTTT. Protein product: CATWDGRSKLF.